This T cell receptor beta chain was sequenced for a study of cytomegalovirus exposure and HLA in healthy donors. CDR1 and CDR2 from the germline V gene are PRHDT and FYEKMQ (reference sequence). V was clipped by 4 bases and J by 10 bases; unmatched bases: 11. The CDR3 is 16 amino acids. The assay was immunoSEQ multiplex PCR, and TCRdb's table has in-frame clones only and misses some. Of fewer than 150,000 clones listed, around 88% are singletons. This sequence originates from a woman between 18 and 29 years old in good health and CMV-seropositive. This sequence joins TRBV13 and TRBJ2-1; 12 bases map to TRBD2. Sequences were obtained from PBMCs. The CDR3 here is CASSSSRRLAGGEQFF. For the CDR3, the DNA is TGTGCCAGCAGCTCAAGTCGGCGCCTAGCGGGAGGGGAGCAGTTCTTC.